Listed here are 10 T cell receptor beta chains from one sample, sequenced in a study of T-cell memory formation after mild COVID-19. A single record per CDR3 protein comes from TCRdb applying MiXCR to the 5' RACE reads. The data show approximately 410,000 distinct CDR3 sequences, about 22% seen once. The sample taken for sequencing was PBMCs or a T cell subset sorted from them (not recorded which). The receptors stem from an adult woman who had mild COVID-19 (a few samples of this study predate the infection). Cell type and time point are not known.

The table lists this clonotype with a few counts. The chain carries TRBV20-1 and TRBJ2-1; D might be TRBD2 (7 bases). CDR3 length: 12 residues. Trimming took 0 bases from V and 9 from J, leaving 9 bases between them. From germline, CDR1 is DFQATT and CDR2 SNEGSKA (reference sequence). The CDR3: CSAREGGGEQFF. CDR3 DNA: TGCAGTGCTAGAGAAGGGGGGGGTGAGCAGTTCTTC.

This clonotype was counted many times. The DNA of the CDR3 is TGCAGTGCTAGCGGTTGGGGAGCCGATTACAATGAGCAGTTCTTC. This codes for CSASGWGADYNEQFF. The chain links TRBV20-1 to TRBJ2-1, with a tentative D call TRBD2 (5 bases). There are 15 residues in the CDR3. V lost 3 bases and J 4 bases, leaving 16 bases between the germline ends. Germline V gene data show CDR1 as DFQATT and CDR2 as SNEGSKA (reference sequence).

This sequence joins TRBV4-3 and TRBJ2-5, with D possibly matching TRBD2 (5 bases). The CDR3 has 15 residues. The germline V gene has CDR1 LGHNA and CDR2 YSLEER. V was trimmed by 0 bases and J by 2 bases, leaving 10 bases between them. The CDR3 nucleotides read TGCGCCAGCAGCCAAGATCGACTACCTCAAGAGACCCAGTACTTC. Protein product: CASSQDRLPQETQYF.

The V gene is TRBV7-6, the J gene TRBJ1-5, with D possibly matching TRBD1 (6 bases). V dropped 5 bases and J dropped 4 bases, with 12 bases sitting between them. CDR1 is SGHVS and CDR2 is FNYEAQ in the germline V gene. The CDR3 contains 14 residues. The CDR3 coding sequence is TGTGCCAGCAGCCCACAGGGTAGTAATCAGCCCCAGCATTTT. Translation: CASSPQGSNQPQHF.

The chain has TRBV7-3 and TRBJ2-1; 12 bases are shared with TRBD2. J lost 2 bases, V lost 4 bases, and 6 bases had no gene match. The CDR3 sequence is 17 residues long. Germline V lookup: CDR1 SGHTA, CDR2 FQGTGA. CDR3 amino acids: CASSSRPSGGAYNEQFF. CDR3 nucleotides: TGTGCCAGCAGCTCAAGGCCTAGCGGGGGGGCCTACAATGAGCAGTTCTTC.

This clonotype came up a few times. The genes are TRBV12-3 or TRBV12-4 and TRBJ2-5; the D gene is possibly TRBD1 (5 bases). The CDR3 contains 14 residues. Between the trimmed V and J ends, which lost 6 bases and 5 bases, there was a span of 16 bases. The CDR3 sequence is CASRPEQVVETQYF. Here the CDR3 DNA reads TGTGCCAGCAGGCCCGAACAGGTTGTGGAGACCCAGTACTTC.

This clonotype showed up just a few times. This chain links TRBV5-1 with TRBJ2-1; weak D call: TRBD2 (5 bases). Trimming removed 5 bases from V and 0 bases from J, with 12 bases in between. Germline CDR1 reads SGHRS; CDR2 reads YFSETQ. The CDR3 is 15 residues long. In nucleotides, the CDR3 is TGCGCCAGCAGTTCAGCGGAAAGCTCCTACAATGAGCAGTTCTTC. It translates to CASSSAESSYNEQFF.

This clonotype was detected only a few times. The chain employs TRBV6-5 and TRBJ2-2; D may match TRBD1 or TRBD2 (6 bases each). From germline, CDR1 is MNHEY and CDR2 SVGAGI. The CDR3 runs 14 residues. The V end was cut by 6 bases, the J end by 3 bases, with 11 bases between. This CDR3 is CASRPRGDTGELFF. The CDR3 nucleotides read TGTGCCAGCAGACCGAGGGGGGACACCGGGGAGCTGTTTTTT.

The chain employs TRBV5-1 and TRBJ2-2; 7 nucleotides align to TRBD1. The V and J ends lost 5 bases and 4 bases, in that order; junction bases with no gene match: 11. Germline-derived CDR1 and CDR2 are SGHRS and YFSETQ. CDR3 size: 16 residues. This chain's CDR3 is CASSPDRAHSTGELFF. The CDR3, as DNA: TGCGCCAGCAGTCCAGACAGGGCACATTCCACCGGGGAGCTGTTTTTT.

The chain has TRBV24-1 and TRBJ1-2; D gene ambiguous. V was clipped by 10 bases and J by 6 bases, with 17 bases between them. CDR1 and CDR2 from the germline V gene are KGHDR and SFDVKD. The CDR3 spans 13 residues. The CDR3: CATWGGPVNGYTF. The CDR3 DNA sequence: TGTGCCACGTGGGGAGGCCCAGTAAATGGCTACACCTTC.